The clone carrying this T cell receptor beta chain was seen many times. A single record per CDR3 protein comes from TCRdb applying MiXCR to the 5' RACE reads. The sample has 35,000 or so distinct CDR3 sequences, approximately 14% seen once. The data originate from a study of neurological immune-mediated disorders. The CDR3 has 15 residues. V lost 1 base and J lost 6, with 10 bases in between. The germline gives CDR1 SGHVS, CDR2 FNYEAQ. The unsorted libraries were made from 2 million PBMCs kept at -80 C. Sequencing used PBMCs. This clonotype was sampled from a woman in her fifties or sixties with HTLV-1-associated myelopathy (HAM/TSP). The chain combines TRBV7-6 with TRBJ1-6, with unresolved D. The CDR3, as DNA: TGTGCCAGCAGCTTAGGGGCGCAGGCTAATTCACCCCTCCACTTT. Translated: CASSLGAQANSPLHF.